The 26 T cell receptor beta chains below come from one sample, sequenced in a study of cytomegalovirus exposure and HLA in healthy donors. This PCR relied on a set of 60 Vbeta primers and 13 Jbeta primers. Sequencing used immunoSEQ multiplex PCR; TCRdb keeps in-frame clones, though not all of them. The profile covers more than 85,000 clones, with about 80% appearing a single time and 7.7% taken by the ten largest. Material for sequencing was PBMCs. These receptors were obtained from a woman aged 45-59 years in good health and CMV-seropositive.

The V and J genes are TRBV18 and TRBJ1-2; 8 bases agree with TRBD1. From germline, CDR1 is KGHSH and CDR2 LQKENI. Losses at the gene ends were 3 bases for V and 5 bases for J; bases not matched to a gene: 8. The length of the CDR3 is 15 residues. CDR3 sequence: CASSPQQGGIYGYTF. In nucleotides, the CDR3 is TGTGCCAGCTCACCGCAACAGGGGGGAATTTATGGCTACACCTTC.

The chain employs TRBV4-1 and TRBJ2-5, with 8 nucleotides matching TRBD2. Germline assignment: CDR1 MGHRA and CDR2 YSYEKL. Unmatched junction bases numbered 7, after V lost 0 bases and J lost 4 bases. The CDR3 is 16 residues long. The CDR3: CASSQDSGGPVETQYF. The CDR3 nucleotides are TGCGCCAGCAGCCAAGATTCGGGGGGGCCGGTAGAGACCCAGTACTTC.

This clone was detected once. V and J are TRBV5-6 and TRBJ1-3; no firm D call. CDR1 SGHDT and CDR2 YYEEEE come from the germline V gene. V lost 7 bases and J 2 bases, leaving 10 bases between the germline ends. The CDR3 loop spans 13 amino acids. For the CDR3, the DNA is TGTGCCAGCTCGACGGGGACTGGAAACACCATATATTTT. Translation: CASSTGTGNTIYF.

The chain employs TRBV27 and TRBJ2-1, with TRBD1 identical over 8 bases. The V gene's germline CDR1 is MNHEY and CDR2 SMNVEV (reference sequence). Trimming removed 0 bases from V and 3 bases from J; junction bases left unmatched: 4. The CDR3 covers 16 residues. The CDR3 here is CASSLSRTGIYNEQFF. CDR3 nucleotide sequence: TGTGCCAGCAGTTTATCGAGGACAGGGATCTACAATGAGCAGTTCTTC.

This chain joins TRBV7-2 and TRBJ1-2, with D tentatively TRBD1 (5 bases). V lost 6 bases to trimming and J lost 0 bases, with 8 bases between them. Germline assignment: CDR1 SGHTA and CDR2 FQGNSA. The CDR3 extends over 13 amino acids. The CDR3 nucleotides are TGTGCCAGCAGTGTACAGGCTAACTATGGCTACACCTTC. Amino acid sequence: CASSVQANYGYTF.

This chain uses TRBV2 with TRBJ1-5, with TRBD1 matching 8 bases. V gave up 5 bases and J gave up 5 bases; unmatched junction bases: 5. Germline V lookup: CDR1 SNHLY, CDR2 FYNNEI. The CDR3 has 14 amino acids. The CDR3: CASSTDRVDQPQHF. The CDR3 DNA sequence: TGTGCCAGCAGTACGGACAGGGTTGATCAGCCCCAGCATTTT.

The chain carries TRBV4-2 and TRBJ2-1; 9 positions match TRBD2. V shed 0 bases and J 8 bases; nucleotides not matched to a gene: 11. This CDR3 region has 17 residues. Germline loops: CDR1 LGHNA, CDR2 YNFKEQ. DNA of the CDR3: TGTGCCAGCAGCCAAGATCGGCCAGCGGGGGGTATCGATGAGCAGTTCTTC. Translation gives CASSQDRPAGGIDEQFF.

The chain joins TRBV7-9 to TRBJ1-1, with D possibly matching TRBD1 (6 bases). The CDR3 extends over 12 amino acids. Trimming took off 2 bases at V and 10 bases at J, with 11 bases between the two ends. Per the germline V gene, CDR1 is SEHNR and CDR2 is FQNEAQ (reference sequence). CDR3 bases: TGTGCCAGCAGCTTACAGGGCAGGGGAGCTTTCTTT. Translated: CASSLQGRGAFF.

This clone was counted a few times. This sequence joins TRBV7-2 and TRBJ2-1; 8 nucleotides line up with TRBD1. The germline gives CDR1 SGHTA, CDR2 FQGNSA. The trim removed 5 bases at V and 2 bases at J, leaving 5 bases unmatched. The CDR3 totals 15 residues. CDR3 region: CASSTDRGPYNEQFF. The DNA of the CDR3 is TGTGCCAGCAGCACCGACAGGGGTCCCTACAATGAGCAGTTCTTC. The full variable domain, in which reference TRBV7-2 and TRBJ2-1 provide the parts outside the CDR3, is GAGVSQSPSNKVTEKGKDVELRCDPISGHTALYWYRQSLGQGLEFLIYFQGNSAPDKSGLPSDRFSAERTGGSVSTLTIQRTQQEDSAVYLCASSTDRGPYNEQFFGPGTRLTVL.

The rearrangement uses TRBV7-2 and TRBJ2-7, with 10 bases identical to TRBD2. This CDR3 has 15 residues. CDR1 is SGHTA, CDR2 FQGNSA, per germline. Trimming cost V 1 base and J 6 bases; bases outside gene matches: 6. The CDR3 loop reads CASSLVASGSREQYF. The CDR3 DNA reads TGTGCCAGCAGCTTAGTGGCTAGCGGGAGTCGCGAGCAGTACTTC.

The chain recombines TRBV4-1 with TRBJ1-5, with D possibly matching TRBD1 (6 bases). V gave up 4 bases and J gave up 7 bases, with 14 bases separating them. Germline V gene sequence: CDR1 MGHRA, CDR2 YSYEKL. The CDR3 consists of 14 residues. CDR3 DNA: TGCGCCAGCAGCCCCCGGACAGTTCTCCAGCCCCAGCATTTT. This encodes CASSPRTVLQPQHF.

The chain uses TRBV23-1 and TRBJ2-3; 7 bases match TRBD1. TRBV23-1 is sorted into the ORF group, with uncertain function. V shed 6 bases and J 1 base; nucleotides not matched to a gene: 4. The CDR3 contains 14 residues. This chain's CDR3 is CASSLDRGTDTQYF. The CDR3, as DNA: TGCGCCAGCAGCCTAGACAGGGGCACAGATACGCAGTATTTT.

CDR3 coding DNA: TGTGCCAGCAGCCAAGAGGGTAGGGGGCTCTCAACTAATGAAAAACTGTTTTTT. This translates into CASSQEGRGLSTNEKLFF. The rearrangement joins TRBV4-2 to TRBJ1-4; 7 nucleotides match TRBD1. The CDR3 length is 18 residues. The V gene's germline CDR1 is LGHNA and CDR2 YNFKEQ. J was trimmed by 0 bases and V by 0 bases; bases with no gene match: 7.

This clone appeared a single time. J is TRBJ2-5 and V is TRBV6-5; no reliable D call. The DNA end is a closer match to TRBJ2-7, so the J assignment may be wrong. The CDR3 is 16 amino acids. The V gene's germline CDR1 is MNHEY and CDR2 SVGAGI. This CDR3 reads CASSSGSLSRRDEQYF. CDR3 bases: TGTGCCAGCAGTTCCGGGTCCCTTTCTCGCCGAGACGAGCAGTACTTC.

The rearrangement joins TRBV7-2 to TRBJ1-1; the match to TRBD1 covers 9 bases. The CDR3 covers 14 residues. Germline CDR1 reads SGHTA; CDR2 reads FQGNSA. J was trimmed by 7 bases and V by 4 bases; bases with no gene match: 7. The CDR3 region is CASSSTGGYGEAFF. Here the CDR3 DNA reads TGTGCCAGCAGCTCCACAGGGGGCTATGGTGAAGCTTTCTTT.

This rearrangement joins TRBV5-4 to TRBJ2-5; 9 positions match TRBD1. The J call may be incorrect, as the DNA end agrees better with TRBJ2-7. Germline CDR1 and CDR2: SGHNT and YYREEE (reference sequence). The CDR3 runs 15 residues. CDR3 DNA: TGTGCCAGCAGCTTGGGACAGGGGGTGCCCTACGAGCAGTACTTC. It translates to CASSLGQGVPYEQYF.

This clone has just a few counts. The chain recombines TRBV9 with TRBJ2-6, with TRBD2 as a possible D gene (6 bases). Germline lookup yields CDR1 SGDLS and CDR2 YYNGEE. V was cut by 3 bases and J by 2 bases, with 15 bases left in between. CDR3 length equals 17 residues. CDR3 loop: CASSARGLSAGANVLTF. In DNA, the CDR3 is TGTGCCAGCAGCGCTAGGGGACTGTCAGCTGGGGCCAACGTCCTGACTTTC.

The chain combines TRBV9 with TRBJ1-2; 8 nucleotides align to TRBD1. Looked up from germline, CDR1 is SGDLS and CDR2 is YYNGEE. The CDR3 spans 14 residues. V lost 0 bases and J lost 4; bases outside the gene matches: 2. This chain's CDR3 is CASSVGQGTYGYTF. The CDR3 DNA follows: TGTGCCAGCAGCGTAGGACAGGGGACCTATGGCTACACCTTC.

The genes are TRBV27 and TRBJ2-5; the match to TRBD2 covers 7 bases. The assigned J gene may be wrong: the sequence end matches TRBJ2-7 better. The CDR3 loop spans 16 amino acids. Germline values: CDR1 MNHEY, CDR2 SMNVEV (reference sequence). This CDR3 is CASSPILAAGPYEQYF. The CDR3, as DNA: TGTGCCAGCAGTCCAATCCTAGCGGCGGGGCCCTACGAGCAGTACTTC.

CDR3 in amino acids: CASRGTFNYGYTF. In DNA form, the CDR3 reads TGTGCCAGCAGGGGGACATTTAACTATGGCTACACCTTC. The chain carries TRBV2 and TRBJ1-2; a possible D gene is TRBD1 (6 bases). Trimming stripped 6 bases from V and 1 base from J, with 9 bases between. The CDR3 totals 13 residues. Per germline, CDR1 SNHLY and CDR2 FYNNEI.

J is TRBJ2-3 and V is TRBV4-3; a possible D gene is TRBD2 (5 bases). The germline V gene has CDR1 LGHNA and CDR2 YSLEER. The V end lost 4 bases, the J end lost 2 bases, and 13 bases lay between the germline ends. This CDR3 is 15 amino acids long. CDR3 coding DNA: TGCGCCAGCAGCCTGGGGAGACTCTACACAGATACGCAGTATTTT. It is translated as CASSLGRLYTDTQYF.

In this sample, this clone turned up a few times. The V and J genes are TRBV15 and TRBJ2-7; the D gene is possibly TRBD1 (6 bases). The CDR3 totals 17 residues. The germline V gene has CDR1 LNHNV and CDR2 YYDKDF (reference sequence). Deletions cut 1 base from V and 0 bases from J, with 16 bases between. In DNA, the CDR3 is TGTGCCACCAGCAGAGGGGGGTTGGGGGCGAGCTCCTACGAGCAGTACTTC. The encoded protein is CATSRGGLGASSYEQYF.

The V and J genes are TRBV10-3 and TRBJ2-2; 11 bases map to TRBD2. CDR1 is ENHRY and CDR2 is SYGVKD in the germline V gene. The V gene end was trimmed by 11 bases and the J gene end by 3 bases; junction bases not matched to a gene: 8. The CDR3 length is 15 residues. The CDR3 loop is CASRGTSGHTGELFF. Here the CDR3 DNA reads TGTGCCTCCAGGGGGACTAGCGGACACACCGGGGAGCTGTTTTTT.

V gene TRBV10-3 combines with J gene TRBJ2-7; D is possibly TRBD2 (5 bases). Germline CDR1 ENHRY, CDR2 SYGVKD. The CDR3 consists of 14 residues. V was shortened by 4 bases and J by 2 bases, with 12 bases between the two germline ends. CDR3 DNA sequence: TGTGCCATCAGTGGGATGGACTGGACCTACGAGCAGTACTTC. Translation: CAISGMDWTYEQYF.

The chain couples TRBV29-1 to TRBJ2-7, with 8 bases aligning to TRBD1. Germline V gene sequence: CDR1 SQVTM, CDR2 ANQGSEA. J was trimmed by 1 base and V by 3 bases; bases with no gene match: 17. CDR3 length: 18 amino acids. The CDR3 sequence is CSVERWTGRTARSYEQYF. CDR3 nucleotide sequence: TGCAGCGTTGAGAGGTGGACAGGGAGGACGGCGAGGTCCTACGAGCAGTACTTC.

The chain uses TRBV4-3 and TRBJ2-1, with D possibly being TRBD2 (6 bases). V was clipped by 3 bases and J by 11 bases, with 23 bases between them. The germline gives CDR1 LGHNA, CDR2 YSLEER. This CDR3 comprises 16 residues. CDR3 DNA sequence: TGCGCCAGCAGCCATCTCAGGAGGGGCTTCTCGAATAAGCAGTTCTTC. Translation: CASSHLRRGFSNKQFF.